What follows describes a single T cell receptor beta chain. The antigen remains unidentified. This sample is part of a study of cytomegalovirus exposure and HLA in healthy donors. Study-level information: Drawn from HLA-typed donors, tens of millions of unique TCRs were held in an early data release. Notes on the study in general: One variant, a missense change in DCLRE1C, was linked in a later analysis to TCR beta V- and J-gene trimming. A later analysis found most CMV-associated TCR beta chains apparently HLA-restricted.

Trimming shortened V by 2 bases and J by 4 bases, and 13 bases separated the two germline ends. The germline V gene encodes CDR1 MNHNS and CDR2 SASEGT. This CDR3 spans 15 amino acids. It was with 60 Vbeta and 13 Jbeta primers that the PCR ran. Measured with immunoSEQ multiplex PCR; TCRdb has only the in-frame clones, and not every one. Counted here are about 200,000 clones, 82% occurring once; the ten biggest clones make up around 0.1%. The rearrangement joins TRBV6-1 to TRBJ2-3, with a weak D call TRBD2 (6 bases). Sequencing input: PBMCs. This receptor was identified in a boy aged 2 to 9 in good health and CMV-seronegative. CDR3 nucleotides: TGTGCCAGCAGTGAACGGGCGGGGATGGCAGATACGCAGTATTTT. This translates into CASSERAGMADTQYF.